Listed here are 8 T cell receptor beta chains from one sample, sequenced in a study of blood T cell repertoires in COVID-19. The table came from immunoSEQ multiplex PCR; TCRdb's copy has only in-frame clones and leaves some out. The sample records 290,000 or so clones, around nine tenths being singletons. The sample taken for sequencing was peripheral blood. Source of these receptors: a man in his sixties or seventies with acute or convalescent COVID-19.

V and J are TRBV3-1 (or the pseudogene TRBV3-2) and TRBJ2-1; 16 bases are shared with TRBD2. Germline-derived CDR1 and CDR2 are LGHDT and YNNKEL (reference sequence). V dropped 4 bases and J dropped 8; count of bases not matched to a gene: 2. This CDR3 comprises 15 residues. The CDR3 sequence: CASSLGLAGGYEQFF. The CDR3 DNA sequence: TGTGCCAGCAGCCTGGGACTAGCGGGAGGGTATGAGCAGTTCTTC.

The chain is built from TRBV7-2 and TRBJ2-4, with 7 bases matching TRBD2. Unmatched junction bases numbered 3, after V lost 5 bases and J lost 8 bases. The germline V gene has CDR1 SGHTA and CDR2 FQGNSA. CDR3 size: 12 residues. The CDR3 protein is CASSLGGDIQYF. The CDR3 DNA reads as TGTGCCAGCAGCCTGGGGGGGGACATTCAGTACTTC.

V is TRBV14 and J is TRBJ2-5; the D gene is possibly TRBD1 (6 bases). V lost 2 bases and J lost 0, with 10 bases in between. Germline V lookup: CDR1 SGHDN, CDR2 FVKESK. The CDR3 runs to 15 residues. The CDR3 DNA follows: TGTGCCAGCAGCCAACAGGGGTGGTACCAAGAGACCCAGTACTTC. This codes for CASSQQGWYQETQYF.

This clone was seen only once. The chain has TRBV4-1 and TRBJ2-1; TRBD1 matches 10 bases. V trimming: 5 bases; J trimming: 6 bases; junction bases outside the gene matches: 7. CDR3 length: 15 amino acids. Germline assignment: CDR1 MGHRA and CDR2 YSYEKL. The CDR3 protein is CASSDTGTGANEQFF. The CDR3 nucleotides read TGCGCCAGCAGCGACACCGGGACAGGGGCCAATGAGCAGTTCTTC.

Turning to this clone: Other DNA sequences of this sample code for an identical CDR3. The chain combines TRBV7-7 with TRBJ2-5, with 8 bases fitting TRBD1. The germline V gene has CDR1 SSHAT and CDR2 FNYEAQ (reference sequence). The CDR3 runs to 14 residues. V dropped 5 bases and J dropped 2; count of bases not matched to a gene: 4. CDR3 DNA sequence: TGTGCCAGCAGCCCCGACAGGGGTCAAGAGACCCAGTACTTC. This gives the protein CASSPDRGQETQYF. Supplemented by reference TRBV7-7 and TRBJ2-5, the full variable domain reads GAGVSQSPRYKVTKRGQDVTLRCDPISSHATLYWYQQALGQGPEFLTYFNYEAQPDKSGLPSDRFSAERPEGSISTLTIQRTEQRDSAMYRCASSPDRGQETQYFGPGTRLLVL.

The chain recombines TRBV3-1 (or the pseudogene TRBV3-2) with TRBJ2-5; a possible D gene is TRBD2 (5 bases). Between the trimmed V and J ends, which lost 4 bases and 9 bases, there was a span of 12 bases. From germline, CDR1 is LGHDT and CDR2 YNNKEL (reference sequence). The CDR3 contains 12 residues. The CDR3 protein is CASSLGQRAQYF. The CDR3 DNA sequence: TGTGCCAGCAGCCTCGGGCAGAGGGCCCAGTACTTC.

The rearrangement links TRBV5-6 to TRBJ2-1; 8 positions match TRBD2. CDR1 is SGHDT and CDR2 is YYEEEE in the germline V gene. The V and J ends lost 2 bases and 9 bases, in that order; junction bases with no gene match: 13. This CDR3 region has 16 residues. As DNA, the CDR3 is TGTGCCAGCAGCTTAGGCTTGGCGGGGGGAACAGTTGAGCAGTTCTTC. Translated: CASSLGLAGGTVEQFF.

The chain uses TRBV28 and TRBJ1-4; 9 nucleotides line up with TRBD1. Looked up from germline, CDR1 is MDHEN and CDR2 is SYDVKM. Trimming took 3 bases from V and 0 from J; bases not matched to a gene: 8. The CDR3 runs to 18 residues. The CDR3 region has the DNA TGTGCCAGCAGTTTCACCGGGACAGGGAGATCAACTAATGAAAAACTGTTTTTT. Its translation: CASSFTGTGRSTNEKLFF.